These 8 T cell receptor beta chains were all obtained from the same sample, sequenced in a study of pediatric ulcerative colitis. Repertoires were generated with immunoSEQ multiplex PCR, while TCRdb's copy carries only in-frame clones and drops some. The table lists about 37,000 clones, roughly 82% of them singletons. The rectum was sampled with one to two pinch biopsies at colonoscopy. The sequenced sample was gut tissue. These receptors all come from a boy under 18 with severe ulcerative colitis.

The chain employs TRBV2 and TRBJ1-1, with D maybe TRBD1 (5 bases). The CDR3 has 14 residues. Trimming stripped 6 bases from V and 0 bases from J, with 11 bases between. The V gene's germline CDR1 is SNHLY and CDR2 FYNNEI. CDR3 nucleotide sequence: TGTGCCAGCAGGAGCGGGGCGGTGAACACTGAAGCTTTCTTT. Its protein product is CASRSGAVNTEAFF. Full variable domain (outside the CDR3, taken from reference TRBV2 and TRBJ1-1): EPEVTQTPSHQVTQMGQEVILRCVPISNHLYFYWYRQILGQKVEFLVSFYNNEISEKSEIFDDQFSVERPDGSNFTLKIRSTKLEDSAMYFCASRSGAVNTEAFFGQGTRLTVV.

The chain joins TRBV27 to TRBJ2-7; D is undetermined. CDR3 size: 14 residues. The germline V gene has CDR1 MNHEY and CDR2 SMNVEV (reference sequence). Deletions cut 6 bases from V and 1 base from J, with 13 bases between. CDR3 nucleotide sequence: TGTGCCAGCAGGCCAGATAGACCATCCTACGAGCAGTACTTC. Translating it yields CASRPDRPSYEQYF.

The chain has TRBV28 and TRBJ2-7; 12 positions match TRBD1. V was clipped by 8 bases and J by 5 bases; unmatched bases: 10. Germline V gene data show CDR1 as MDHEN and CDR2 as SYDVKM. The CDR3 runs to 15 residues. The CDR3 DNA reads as TGTGCCAGCTCCTCCGGGACAGGGGGCTTTAACGAGCAGTACTTC. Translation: CASSSGTGGFNEQYF.

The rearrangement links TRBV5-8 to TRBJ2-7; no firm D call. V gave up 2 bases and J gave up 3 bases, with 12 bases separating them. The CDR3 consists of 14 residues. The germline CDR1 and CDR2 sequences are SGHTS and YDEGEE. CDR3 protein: CASSFPTTDYEQYF. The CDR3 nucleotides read TGTGCCAGCAGCTTCCCGACAACTGACTACGAGCAGTACTTC.

The CDR3 sequence is CASSSGRPNVYSNQPQHF. In DNA form, the CDR3 reads TGTGCCAGCAGTTCGGGACGGCCAAACGTATATAGCAATCAGCCCCAGCATTTT. The rearrangement links TRBV5-8 to TRBJ1-5; D perhaps matches TRBD1 (5 bases). The CDR3 is 18 amino acids. CDR1 is SGHTS, CDR2 YDEGEE, per germline. V was clipped by 5 bases and J by 0 bases, with 21 bases between them.

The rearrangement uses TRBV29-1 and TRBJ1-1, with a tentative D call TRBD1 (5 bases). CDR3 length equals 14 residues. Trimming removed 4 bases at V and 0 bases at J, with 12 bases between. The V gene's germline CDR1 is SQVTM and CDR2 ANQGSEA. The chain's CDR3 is CSVGVGGMNTEAFF. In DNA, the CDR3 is TGCAGCGTTGGAGTGGGGGGAATGAACACTGAAGCTTTCTTT. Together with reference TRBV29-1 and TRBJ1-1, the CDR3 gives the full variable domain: SAVISQKPSRDICQRGTSLTIQCQVDSQVTMMFWYRQQPGQSLTLIATANQGSEATYESGFVIDKFPISRPNLTFSTLTVSNMSPEDSSIYLCSVGVGGMNTEAFFGQGTRLTVV.

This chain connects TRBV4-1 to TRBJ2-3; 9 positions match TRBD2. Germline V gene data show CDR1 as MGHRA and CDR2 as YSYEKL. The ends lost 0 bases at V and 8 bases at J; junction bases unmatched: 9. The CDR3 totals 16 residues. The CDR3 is CASSQDQTSGPGTQYF. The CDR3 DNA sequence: TGCGCCAGCAGCCAAGATCAGACTAGCGGCCCCGGTACGCAGTATTTT.

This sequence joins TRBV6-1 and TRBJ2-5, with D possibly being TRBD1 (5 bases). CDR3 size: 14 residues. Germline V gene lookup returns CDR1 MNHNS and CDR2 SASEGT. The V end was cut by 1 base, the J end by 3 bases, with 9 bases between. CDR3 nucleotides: TGTGCCAGCAGTGAAGTAACAGGAGAAGAGACCCAGTACTTC. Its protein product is CASSEVTGEETQYF.